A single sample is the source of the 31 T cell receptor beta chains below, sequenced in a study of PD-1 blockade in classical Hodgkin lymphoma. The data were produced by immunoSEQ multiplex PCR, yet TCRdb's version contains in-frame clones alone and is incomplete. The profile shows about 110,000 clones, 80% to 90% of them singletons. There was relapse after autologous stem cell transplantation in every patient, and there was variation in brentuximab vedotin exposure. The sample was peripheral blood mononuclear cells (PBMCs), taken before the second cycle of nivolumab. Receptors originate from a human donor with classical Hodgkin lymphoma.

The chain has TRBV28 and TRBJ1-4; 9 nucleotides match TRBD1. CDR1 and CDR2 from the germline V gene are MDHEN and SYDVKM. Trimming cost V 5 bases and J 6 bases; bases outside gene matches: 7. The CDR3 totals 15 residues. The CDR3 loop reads CASSRGQGVYEKLFF. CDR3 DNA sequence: TGTGCCAGCAGTAGGGGACAGGGTGTGTATGAAAAACTGTTTTTT.

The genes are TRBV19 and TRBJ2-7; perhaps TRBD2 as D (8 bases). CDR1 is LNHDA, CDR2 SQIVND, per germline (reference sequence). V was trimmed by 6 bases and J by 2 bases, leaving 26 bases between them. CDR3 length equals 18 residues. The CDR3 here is CASSRTGGPLAGAYEQYF. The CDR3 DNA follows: TGTGCCAGTAGCCGGACAGGTGGACCTCTAGCGGGTGCCTACGAGCAGTACTTC.

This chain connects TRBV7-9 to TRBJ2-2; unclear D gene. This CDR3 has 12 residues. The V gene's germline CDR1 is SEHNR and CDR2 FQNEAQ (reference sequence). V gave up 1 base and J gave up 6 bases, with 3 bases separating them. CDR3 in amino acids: CASSLGAGELFF. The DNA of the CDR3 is TGTGCCAGCAGCTTAGGGGCCGGGGAGCTGTTTTTT.

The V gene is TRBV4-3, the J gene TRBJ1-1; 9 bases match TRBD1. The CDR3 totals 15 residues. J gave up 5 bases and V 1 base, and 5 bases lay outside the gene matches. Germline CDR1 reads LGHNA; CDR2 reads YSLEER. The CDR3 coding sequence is TGCGCCAGCAGCCAAGCCGGGACAGGGAAGACTGAAGCTTTCTTT. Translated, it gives CASSQAGTGKTEAFF.

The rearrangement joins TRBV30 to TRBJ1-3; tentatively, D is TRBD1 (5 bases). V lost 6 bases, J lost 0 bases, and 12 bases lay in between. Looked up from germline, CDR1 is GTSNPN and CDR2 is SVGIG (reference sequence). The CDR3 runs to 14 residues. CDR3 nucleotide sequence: TGTGCCTGCGACCCTGGGGGCTCTGGAAACACCATATATTTT. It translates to CACDPGGSGNTIYF.

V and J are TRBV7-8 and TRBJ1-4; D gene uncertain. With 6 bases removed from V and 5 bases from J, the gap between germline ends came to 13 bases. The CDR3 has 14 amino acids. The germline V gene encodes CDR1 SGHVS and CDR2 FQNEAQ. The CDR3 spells CASRPGASNEKLFF. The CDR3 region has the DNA TGTGCCAGCAGGCCGGGAGCCTCAAATGAAAAACTGTTTTTT.

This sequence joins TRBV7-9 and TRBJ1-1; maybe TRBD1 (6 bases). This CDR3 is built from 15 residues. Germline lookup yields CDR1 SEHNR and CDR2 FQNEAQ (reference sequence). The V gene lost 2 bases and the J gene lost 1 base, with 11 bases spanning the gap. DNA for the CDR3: TGTGCCAGCAGCTTATTTCGGACAGCGAACACTGAAGCTTTCTTT. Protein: CASSLFRTANTEAFF. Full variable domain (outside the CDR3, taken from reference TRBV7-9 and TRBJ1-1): DTGVSQNPRHKITKRGQNVTFRCDPISEHNRLYWYRQTLGQGPEFLTYFQNEAQLEKSRLLSDRFSAERPKGSFSTLEIQRTEQGDSAMYLCASSLFRTANTEAFFGQGTRLTVV.

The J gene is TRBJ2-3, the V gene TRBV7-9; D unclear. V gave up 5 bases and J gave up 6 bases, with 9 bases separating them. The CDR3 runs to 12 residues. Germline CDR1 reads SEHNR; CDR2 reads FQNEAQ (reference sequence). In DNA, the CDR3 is TGTGCCAGCAGCCAATACCGGGATACGCAGTATTTT. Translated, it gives CASSQYRDTQYF.

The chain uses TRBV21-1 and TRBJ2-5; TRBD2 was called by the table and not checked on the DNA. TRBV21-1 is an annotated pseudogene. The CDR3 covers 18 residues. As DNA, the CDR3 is TGTGCCAGCAGCAAATACCGCGATGGGGAGGGTACGCAAGAGACCCAGTACTTC. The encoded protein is CASSKYRDGEGTQETQYF.

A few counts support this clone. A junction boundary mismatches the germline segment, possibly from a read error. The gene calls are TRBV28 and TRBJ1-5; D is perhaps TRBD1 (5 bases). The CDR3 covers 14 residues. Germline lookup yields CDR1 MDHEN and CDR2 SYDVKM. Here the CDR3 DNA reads TGTGCCAGCAGTCTATGGACACCGGGGCAGCCCCAGCATTTT. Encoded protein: CASSLWTPGQPQHF.

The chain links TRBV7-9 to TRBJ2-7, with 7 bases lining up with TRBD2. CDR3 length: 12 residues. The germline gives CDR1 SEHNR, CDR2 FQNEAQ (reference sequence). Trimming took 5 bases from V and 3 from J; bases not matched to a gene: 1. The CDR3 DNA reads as TGTGCCAGCAGCCGGGGGGACTACGAGCAGTACTTC. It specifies CASSRGDYEQYF.

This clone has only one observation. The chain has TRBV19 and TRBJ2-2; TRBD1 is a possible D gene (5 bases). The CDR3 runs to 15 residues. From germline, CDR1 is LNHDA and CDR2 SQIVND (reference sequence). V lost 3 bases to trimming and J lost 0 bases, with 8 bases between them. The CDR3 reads CASSIQGTNTGELFF. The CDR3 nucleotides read TGTGCCAGTAGTATCCAGGGAACGAACACCGGGGAGCTGTTTTTT.

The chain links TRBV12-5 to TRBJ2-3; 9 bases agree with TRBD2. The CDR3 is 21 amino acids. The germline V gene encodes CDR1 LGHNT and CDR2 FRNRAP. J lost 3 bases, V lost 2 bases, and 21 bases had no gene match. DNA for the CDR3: TGTGCTAGTGGTTTGTCCAAGCGGGCTAGCGGGACGGGGGGGACGACAGATACGCAGTATTTT. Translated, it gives CASGLSKRASGTGGTTDTQYF.

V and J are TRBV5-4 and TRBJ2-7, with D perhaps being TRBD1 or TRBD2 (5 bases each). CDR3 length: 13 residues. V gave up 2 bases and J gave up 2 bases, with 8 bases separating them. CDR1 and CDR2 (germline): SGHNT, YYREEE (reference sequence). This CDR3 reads CASSLGDAYEQYF. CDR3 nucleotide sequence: TGTGCCAGCAGCTTAGGGGACGCCTACGAGCAGTACTTC.

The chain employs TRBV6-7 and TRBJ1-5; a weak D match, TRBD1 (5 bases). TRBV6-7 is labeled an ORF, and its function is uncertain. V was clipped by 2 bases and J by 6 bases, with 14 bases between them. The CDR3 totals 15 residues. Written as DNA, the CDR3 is TGTGCCAGCAGTTACGTCTCGACAGAAGTTCAGCCCCAGCATTTT. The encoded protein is CASSYVSTEVQPQHF.

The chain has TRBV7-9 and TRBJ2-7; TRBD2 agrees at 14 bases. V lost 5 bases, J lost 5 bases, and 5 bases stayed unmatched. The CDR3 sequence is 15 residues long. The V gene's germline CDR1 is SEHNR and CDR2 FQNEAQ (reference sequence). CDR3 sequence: CASSQTSGRAHEQYF. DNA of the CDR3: TGTGCCAGCAGCCAGACTAGCGGGAGGGCCCACGAGCAGTACTTC.

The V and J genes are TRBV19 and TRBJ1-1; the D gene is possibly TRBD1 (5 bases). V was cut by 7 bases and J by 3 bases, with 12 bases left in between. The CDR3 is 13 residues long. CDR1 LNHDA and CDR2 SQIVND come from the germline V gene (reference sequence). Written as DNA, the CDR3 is TGTGCCAGTAAAGGGTTGGGGGACACTGAAGCTTTCTTT. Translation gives CASKGLGDTEAFF.

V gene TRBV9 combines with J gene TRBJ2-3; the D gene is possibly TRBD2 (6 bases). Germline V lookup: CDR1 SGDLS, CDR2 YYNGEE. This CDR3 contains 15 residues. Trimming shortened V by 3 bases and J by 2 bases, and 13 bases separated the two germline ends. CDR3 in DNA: TGTGCCAGCAGCGCGGGACTGCTAGACACAGATACGCAGTATTTT. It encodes CASSAGLLDTDTQYF.

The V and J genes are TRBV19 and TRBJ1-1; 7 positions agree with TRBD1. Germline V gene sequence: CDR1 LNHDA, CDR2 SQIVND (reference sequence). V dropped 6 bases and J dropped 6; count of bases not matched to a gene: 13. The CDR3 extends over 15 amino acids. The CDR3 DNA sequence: TGTGCCAGTAGAATTCGACAGGGTAAGGTCTCTGAAGCTTTCTTT. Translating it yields CASRIRQGKVSEAFF.

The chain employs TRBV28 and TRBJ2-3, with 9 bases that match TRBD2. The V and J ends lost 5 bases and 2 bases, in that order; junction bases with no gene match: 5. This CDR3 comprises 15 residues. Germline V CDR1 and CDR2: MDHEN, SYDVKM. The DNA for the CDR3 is TGTGCCAGCAGTCCGGGACTAGCTTCCACAGATACGCAGTATTTT. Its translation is CASSPGLASTDTQYF. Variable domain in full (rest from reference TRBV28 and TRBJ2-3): DVKVTQSSRYLVKRTGEKVFLECVQDMDHENMFWYRQDPGLGLRLIYFSYDVKMKEKGDIPEGYSVSREKKERFSLILESASTNQTSMYLCASSPGLASTDTQYFGPGTRLTVL.

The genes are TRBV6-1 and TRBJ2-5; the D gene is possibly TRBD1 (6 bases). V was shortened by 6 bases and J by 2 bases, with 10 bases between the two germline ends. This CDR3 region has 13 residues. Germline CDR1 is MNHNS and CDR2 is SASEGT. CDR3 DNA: TGTGCCAGCAGCCCTAGGGGGCAAGAGACCCAGTACTTC. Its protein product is CASSPRGQETQYF.

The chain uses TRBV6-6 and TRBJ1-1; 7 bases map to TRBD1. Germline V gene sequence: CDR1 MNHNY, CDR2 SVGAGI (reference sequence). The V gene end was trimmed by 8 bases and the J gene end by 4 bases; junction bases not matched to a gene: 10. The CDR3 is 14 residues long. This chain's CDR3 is CASHRGQAGTEAFF. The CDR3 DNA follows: TGTGCCAGCCATCGAGGACAGGCGGGCACTGAAGCTTTCTTT.

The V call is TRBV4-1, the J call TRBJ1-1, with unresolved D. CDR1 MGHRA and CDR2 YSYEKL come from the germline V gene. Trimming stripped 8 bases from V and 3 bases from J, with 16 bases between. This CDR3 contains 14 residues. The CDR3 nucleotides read TGCGCCAGCCGCGGGGTTTTGAGGGACACTGAAGCTTTCTTT. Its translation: CASRGVLRDTEAFF.

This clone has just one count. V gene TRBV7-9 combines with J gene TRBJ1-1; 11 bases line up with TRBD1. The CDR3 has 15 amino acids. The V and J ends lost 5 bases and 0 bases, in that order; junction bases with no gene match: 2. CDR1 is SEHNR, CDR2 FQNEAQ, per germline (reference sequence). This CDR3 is CASSPGQGVNTEAFF. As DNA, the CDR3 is TGTGCCAGCAGCCCGGGACAGGGGGTGAACACTGAAGCTTTCTTT.

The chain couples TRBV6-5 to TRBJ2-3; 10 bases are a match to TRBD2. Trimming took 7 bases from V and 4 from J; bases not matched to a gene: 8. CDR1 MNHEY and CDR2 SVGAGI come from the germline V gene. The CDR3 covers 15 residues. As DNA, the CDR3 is TGTGCCAGCAAACTTCTAGCGGGAGTACCAGATACGCAGTATTTT. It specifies CASKLLAGVPDTQYF.

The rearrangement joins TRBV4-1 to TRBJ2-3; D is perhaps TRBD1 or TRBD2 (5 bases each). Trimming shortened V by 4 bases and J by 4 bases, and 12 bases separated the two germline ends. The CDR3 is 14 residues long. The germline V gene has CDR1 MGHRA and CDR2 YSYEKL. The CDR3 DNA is TGCGCCAGCAGCCTACCCGAGGGGCCAGATACGCAGTATTTT. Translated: CASSLPEGPDTQYF.

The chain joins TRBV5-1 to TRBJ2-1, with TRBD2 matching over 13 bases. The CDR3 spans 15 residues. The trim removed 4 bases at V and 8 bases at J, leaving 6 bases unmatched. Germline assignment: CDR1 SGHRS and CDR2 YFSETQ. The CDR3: CASSPGLAGDDEQFF. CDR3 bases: TGCGCCAGCAGCCCTGGACTAGCGGGAGATGATGAGCAGTTCTTC.

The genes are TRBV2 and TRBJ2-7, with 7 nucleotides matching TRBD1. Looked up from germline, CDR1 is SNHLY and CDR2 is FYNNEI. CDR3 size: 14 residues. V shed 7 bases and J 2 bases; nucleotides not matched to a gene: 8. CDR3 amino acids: CASKKTGTAYEQYF. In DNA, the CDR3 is TGTGCCAGCAAAAAGACAGGGACCGCCTACGAGCAGTACTTC.

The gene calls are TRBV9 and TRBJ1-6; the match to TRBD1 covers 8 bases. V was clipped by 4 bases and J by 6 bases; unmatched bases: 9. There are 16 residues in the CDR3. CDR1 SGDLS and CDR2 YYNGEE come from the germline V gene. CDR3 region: CASSPQDRALNSPLHF. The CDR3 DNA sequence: TGTGCCAGCAGCCCTCAGGACAGGGCTCTTAATTCACCCCTCCACTTT.

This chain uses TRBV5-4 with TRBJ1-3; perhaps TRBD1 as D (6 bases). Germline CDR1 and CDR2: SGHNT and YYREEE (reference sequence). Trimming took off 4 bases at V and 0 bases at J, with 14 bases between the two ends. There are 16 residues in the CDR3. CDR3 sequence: CASSQSEGGSGNTIYF. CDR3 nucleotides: TGTGCCAGCAGCCAGTCGGAGGGGGGCTCTGGAAACACCATATATTTT.

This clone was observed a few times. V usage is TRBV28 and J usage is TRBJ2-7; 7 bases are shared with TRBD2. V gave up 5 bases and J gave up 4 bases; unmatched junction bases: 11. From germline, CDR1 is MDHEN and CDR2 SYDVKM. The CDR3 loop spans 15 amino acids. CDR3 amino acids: CASSRAGGTPYEQYF. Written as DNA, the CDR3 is TGTGCCAGCAGTAGGGCCGGGGGGACCCCATACGAGCAGTACTTC.